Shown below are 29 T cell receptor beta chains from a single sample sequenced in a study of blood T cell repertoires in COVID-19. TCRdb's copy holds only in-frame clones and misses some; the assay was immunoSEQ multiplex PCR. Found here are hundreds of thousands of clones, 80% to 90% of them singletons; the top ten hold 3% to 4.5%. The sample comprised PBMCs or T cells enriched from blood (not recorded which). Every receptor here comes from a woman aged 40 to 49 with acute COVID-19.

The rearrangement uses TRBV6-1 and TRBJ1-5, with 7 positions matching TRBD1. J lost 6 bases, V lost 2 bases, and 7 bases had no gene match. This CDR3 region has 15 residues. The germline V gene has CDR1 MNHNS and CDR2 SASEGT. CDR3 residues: CASSELGQGGQPQHF. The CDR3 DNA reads TGTGCCAGCAGTGAATTGGGGCAGGGGGGTCAGCCCCAGCATTTT.

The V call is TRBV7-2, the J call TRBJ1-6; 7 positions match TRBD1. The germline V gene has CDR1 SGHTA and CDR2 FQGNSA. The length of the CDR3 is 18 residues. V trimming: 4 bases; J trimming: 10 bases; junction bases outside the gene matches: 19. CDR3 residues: CASSSETKMTGRRSPLHF. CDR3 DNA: TGTGCCAGCAGCTCCGAAACTAAAATGACAGGGCGGCGGTCACCCCTCCACTTT.

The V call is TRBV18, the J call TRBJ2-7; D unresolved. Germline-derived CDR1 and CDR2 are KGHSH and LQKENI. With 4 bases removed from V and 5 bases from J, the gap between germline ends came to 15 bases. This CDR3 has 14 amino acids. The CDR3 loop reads CASSLRASSDEQYF. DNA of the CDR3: TGTGCCAGCTCACTCCGTGCCAGTTCCGACGAGCAGTACTTC.

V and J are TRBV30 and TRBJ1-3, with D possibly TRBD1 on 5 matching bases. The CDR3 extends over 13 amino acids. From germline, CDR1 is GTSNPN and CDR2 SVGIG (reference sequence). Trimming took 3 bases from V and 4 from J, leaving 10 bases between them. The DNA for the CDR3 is TGTGCCTGGAGAAACCGGGGGGGAAACACCATATATTTT. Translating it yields CAWRNRGGNTIYF.

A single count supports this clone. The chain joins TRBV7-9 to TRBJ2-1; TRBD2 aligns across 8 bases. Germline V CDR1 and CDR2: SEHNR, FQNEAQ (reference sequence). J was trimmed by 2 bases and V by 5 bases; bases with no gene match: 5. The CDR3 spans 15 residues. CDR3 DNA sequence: TGTGCCAGCAGCCCGAGCGGGAGTCCCTACAATGAGCAGTTCTTC. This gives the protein CASSPSGSPYNEQFF.

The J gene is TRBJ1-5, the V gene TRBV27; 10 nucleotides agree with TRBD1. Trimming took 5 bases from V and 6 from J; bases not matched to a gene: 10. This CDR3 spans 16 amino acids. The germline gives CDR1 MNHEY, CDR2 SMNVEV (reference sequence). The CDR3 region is CASSPDRGIYSQPQHF. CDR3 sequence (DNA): TGTGCCAGCAGTCCGGACAGGGGGATTTATAGTCAGCCCCAGCATTTT.

The CDR3 loop reads CASSLDTAAAGYTF. The CDR3 nucleotides read TGTGCCAGCAGCTTAGACACAGCGGCGGCTGGCTACACCTTC. The chain links TRBV7-9 to TRBJ1-2, with D unresolved. The V end was cut by 1 base, the J end by 7 bases, with 13 bases between. In germline, CDR1 is SEHNR, CDR2 FQNEAQ (reference sequence). There are 14 residues in the CDR3.

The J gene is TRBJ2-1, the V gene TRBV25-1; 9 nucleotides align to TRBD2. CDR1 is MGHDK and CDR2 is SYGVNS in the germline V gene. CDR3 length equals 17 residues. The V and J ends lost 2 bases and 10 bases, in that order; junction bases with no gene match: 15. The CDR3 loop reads CASSEEASGRIFFEQFF. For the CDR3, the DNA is TGTGCCAGCAGTGAAGAAGCCAGCGGGAGGATTTTCTTCGAGCAGTTCTTC.

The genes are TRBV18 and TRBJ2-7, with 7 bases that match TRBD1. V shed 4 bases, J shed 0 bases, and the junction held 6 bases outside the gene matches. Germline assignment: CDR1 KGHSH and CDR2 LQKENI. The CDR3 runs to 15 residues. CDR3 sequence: CASSQGQDSSYEQYF. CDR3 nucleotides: TGTGCCAGCTCACAAGGACAGGACTCCTCCTACGAGCAGTACTTC. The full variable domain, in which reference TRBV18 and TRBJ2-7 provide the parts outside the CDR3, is NAGVMQNPRHLVRRRGQEARLRCSPMKGHSHVYWYRQLPEEGLKFMVYLQKENIIDESGMPKERFSAEFPKEGPSILRIQQVVRGDSAAYFCASSQGQDSSYEQYFGPGTRLTVT.

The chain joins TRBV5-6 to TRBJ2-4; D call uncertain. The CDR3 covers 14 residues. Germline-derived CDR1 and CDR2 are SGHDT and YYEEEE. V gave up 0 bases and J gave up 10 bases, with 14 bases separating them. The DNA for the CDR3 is TGTGCCAGCAGCTTGGGGTCGGTCGGTAAAATTCAGTACTTC. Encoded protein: CASSLGSVGKIQYF.

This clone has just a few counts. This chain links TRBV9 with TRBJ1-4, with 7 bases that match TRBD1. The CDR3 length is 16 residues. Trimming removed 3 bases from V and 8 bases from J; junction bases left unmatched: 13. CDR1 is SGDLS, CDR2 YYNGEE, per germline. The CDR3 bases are TGTGCCAGCAGCGGGGGGCTCGGGACAGCTATGGAAAAACTGTTTTTT. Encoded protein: CASSGGLGTAMEKLFF.

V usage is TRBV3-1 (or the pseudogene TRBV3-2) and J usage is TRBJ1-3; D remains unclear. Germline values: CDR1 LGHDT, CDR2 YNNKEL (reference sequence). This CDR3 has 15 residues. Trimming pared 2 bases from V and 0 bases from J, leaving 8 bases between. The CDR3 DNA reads TGTGCCAGCAGCCAACGGCGGCCCTCTGGAAACACCATATATTTT. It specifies CASSQRRPSGNTIYF.

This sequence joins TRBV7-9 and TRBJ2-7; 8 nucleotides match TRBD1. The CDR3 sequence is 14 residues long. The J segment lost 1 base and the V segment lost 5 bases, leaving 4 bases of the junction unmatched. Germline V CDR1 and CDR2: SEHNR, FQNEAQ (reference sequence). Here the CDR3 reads CASSPQGASYEQYF. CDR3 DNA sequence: TGTGCCAGCAGCCCTCAGGGGGCTTCCTACGAGCAGTACTTC.

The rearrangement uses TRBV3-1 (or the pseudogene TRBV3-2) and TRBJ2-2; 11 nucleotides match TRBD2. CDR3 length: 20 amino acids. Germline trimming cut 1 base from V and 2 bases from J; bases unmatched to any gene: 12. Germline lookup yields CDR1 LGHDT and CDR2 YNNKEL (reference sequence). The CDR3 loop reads CASSQGLAGGPGENTGELFF. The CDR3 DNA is TGTGCCAGCAGCCAAGGGTTAGCGGGAGGGCCAGGAGAAAACACCGGGGAGCTGTTTTTT.

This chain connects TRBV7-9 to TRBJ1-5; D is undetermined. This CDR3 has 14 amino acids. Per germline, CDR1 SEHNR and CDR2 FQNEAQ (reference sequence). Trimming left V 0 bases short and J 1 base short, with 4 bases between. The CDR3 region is CASSLAGSNQPQHF. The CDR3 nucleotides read TGTGCCAGCAGCTTAGCGGGCAGCAATCAGCCCCAGCATTTT.

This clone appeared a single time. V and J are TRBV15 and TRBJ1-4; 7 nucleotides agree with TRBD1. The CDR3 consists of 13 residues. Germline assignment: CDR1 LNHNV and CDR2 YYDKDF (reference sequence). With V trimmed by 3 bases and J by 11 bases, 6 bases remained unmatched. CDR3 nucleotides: TGTGCCACCAGCAGGACAGGGTGGCAGAAACTGTTTTTT. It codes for CATSRTGWQKLFF.

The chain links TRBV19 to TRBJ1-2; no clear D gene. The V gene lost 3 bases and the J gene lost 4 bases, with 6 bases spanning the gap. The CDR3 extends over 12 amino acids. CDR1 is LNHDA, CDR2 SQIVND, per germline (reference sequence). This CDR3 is CASSIEGYGYTF. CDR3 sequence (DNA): TGTGCCAGTAGTATCGAGGGCTATGGCTACACCTTC.

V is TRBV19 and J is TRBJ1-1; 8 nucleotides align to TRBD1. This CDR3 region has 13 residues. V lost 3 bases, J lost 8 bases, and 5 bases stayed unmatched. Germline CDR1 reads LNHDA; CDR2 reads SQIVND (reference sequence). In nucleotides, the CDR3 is TGTGCCAGTAGTATCCGACAGGGGAAAGAAGCTTTCTTT. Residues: CASSIRQGKEAFF.

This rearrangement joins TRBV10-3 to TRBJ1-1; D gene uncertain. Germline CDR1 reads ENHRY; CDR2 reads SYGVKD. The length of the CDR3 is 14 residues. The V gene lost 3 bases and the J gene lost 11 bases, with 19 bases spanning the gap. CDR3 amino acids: CAISESLGESEAFF. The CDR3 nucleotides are TGTGCCATCAGTGAATCCCTCGGGGAAAGTGAGGCTTTCTTT.

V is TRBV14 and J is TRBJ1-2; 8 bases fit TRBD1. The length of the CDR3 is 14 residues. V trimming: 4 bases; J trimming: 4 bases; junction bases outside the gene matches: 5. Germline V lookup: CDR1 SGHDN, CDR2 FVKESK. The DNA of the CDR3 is TGTGCCAGCAGCCCACGGACAGGGATCTATGGCTACACCTTC. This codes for CASSPRTGIYGYTF.

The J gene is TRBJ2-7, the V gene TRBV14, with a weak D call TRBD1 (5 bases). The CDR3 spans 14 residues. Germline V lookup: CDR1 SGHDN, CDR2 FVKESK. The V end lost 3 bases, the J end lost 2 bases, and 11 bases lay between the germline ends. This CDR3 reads CASSHTWGTYEQYF. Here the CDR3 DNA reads TGTGCCAGCAGCCATACGTGGGGCACCTACGAGCAGTACTTC.

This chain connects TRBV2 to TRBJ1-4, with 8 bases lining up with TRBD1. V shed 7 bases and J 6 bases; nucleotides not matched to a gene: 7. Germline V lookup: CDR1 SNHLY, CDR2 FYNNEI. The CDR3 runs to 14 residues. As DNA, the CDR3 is TGTGCCAGCAACCGGGACAGGCCTGATGAAAAACTGTTTTTT. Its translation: CASNRDRPDEKLFF.

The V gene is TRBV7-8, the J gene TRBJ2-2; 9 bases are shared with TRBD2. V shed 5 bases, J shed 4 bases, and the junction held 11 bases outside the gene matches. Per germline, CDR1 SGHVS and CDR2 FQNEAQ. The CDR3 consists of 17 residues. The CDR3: CASSLELAGVVTGELFF. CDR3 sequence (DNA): TGTGCCAGCAGCCTCGAGTTAGCGGGAGTCGTCACCGGGGAGCTGTTTTTT.

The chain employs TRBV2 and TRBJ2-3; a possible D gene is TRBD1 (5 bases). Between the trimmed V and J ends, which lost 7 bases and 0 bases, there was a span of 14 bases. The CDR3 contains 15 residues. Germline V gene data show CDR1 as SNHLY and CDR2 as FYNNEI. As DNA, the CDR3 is TGTGCCAGCACCGGACAACTTATGAGCACAGATACGCAGTATTTT. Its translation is CASTGQLMSTDTQYF.

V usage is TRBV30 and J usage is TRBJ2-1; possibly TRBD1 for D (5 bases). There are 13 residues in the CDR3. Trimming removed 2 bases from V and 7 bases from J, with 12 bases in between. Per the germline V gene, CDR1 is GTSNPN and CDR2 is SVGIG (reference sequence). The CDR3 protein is CAWSTRAENEQFF. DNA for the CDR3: TGTGCCTGGAGTACCAGGGCGGAAAATGAGCAGTTCTTC.

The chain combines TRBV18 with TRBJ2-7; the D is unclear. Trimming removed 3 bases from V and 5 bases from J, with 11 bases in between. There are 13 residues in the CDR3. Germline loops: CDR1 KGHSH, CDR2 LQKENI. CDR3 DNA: TGTGCCAGCTCACCCCTGCTGAGCGACGAGCAGTACTTC. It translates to CASSPLLSDEQYF.

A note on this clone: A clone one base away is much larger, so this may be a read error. The CDR3: CASSSQGNTEAFF. DNA of the CDR3: TGTGCCAGCAGCTCCCAGGGAAACACTGAAGCTTTCTTT. J is TRBJ1-1 and V is TRBV7-2, with D possibly TRBD1 on 5 matching bases. This CDR3 is built from 13 residues. Germline-derived CDR1 and CDR2 are SGHTA and FQGNSA. Between the trimmed V and J ends, which lost 4 bases and 2 bases, there was a span of 8 bases.

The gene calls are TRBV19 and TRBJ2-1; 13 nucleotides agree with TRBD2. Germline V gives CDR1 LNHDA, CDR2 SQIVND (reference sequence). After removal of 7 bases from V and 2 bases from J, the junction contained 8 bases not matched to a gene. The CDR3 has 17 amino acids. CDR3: CASTPPGLAGAYNEQFF. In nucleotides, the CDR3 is TGTGCCAGTACCCCGCCCGGACTAGCGGGAGCCTACAATGAGCAGTTCTTC.

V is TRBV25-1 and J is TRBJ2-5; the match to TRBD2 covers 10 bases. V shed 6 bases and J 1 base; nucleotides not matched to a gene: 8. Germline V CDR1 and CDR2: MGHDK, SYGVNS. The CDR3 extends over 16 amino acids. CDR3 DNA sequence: TGTGCCAGCAGCCCGAGGGAGCGGGAGGGCCAAGAGACCCAGTACTTC. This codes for CASSPREREGQETQYF. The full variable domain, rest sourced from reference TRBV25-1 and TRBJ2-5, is EADIYQTPRYLVIGTGKKITLECSQTMGHDKMYWYQQDPGMELHLIHYSYGVNSTEKGDLSSESTVSRIRTEHFPLTLESARPSHTSQYLCASSPREREGQETQYFGPGTRLLVL.